Described below is a single T cell receptor (beta chain) sequence and its context. The sample originates from a study of blood T cell repertoires in COVID-19. At the level of the study: Sites across the United States, Italy and Spain contributed samples from acute and convalescent COVID-19. PBMCs, B-cell-depleted T cells, or T cells provided the cDNA or gDNA that made up the material.

In germline, CDR1 is MNHEY, CDR2 SVGAGI. This CDR3 region has 13 residues. V was pared by 8 bases and J by 8 bases, with 13 bases between. Sequenced by immunoSEQ multiplex PCR; TCRdb stores in-frame clones only, minus some. The sample shows approximately 150,000 clones, roughly 89% of them seen only once. Sequences were obtained from peripheral blood. The chain employs TRBV6-5 and TRBJ1-6; D is undetermined. The clonotype was recovered from a woman aged 45-65 years with acute or convalescent COVID-19. Written as DNA, the CDR3 is TGTGCCAGCGTTGAAATACGCGATTCACCCCTCCACTTT. It is translated as CASVEIRDSPLHF.